This note documents a single T cell receptor beta chain sequence. The repertoire was sequenced with immunoSEQ multiplex PCR; TCRdb's copy has only in-frame clones and lacks some. This table holds about 82,000 clones, approximately 94% found once. This sample was included in a study of technical replicates of blood from a few donors. CDR3 length equals 15 residues. Germline V lookup: CDR1 MDHEN, CDR2 SYDVKM. V was trimmed by 4 bases and J by 2 bases, leaving 15 bases between them. This chain uses TRBV28 with TRBJ2-7; D is possibly TRBD1 (5 bases). The TCR was taken from a human donor in good health. Specimen: T cells isolated from PBMCs. The CDR3 nucleotides read TGTGCCAGCAGTTCTCTTAGACAGACCGCCTACGAGCAGTACTTC. It specifies CASSSLRQTAYEQYF.